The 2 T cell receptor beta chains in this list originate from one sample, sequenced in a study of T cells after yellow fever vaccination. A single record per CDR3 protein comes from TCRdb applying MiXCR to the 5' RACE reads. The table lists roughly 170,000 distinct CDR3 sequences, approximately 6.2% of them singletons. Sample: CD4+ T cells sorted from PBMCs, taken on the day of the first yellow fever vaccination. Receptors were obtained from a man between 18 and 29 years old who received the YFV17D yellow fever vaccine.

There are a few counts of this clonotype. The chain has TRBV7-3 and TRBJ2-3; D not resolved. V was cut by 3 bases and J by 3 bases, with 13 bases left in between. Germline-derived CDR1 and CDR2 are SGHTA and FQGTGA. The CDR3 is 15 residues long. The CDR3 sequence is CASSLGNLLTDTQYF. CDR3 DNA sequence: TGTGCCAGCAGCTTGGGGAATCTTCTGACAGATACGCAGTATTTT.

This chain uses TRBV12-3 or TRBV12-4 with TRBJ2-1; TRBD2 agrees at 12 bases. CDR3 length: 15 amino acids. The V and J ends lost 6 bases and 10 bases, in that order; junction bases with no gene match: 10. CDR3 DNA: TGTGCCAGCAGGCCCCTAGCGGGGGGGCCGCAGGAGCAGTTCTTC. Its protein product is CASRPLAGGPQEQFF.